The clone carrying this T cell receptor beta chain was seen many times. This record belongs to a study of patients and donors after allogeneic stem cell transplantation. The V and J ends lost 2 bases and 0 bases respectively, with 14 bases between them. CDR1 and CDR2 (germline): MNHEY, SVGAGI. This CDR3 comprises 18 residues. TCRdb re-called the RT-PCR reads through MiXCR, storing one row per CDR3 protein. The sample holds around 160,000 distinct CDR3 sequences, 30% seen once. The specimen sequenced was blood, either unsorted or a sorted T cell fraction (not recorded which). The rearrangement uses TRBV6-5 and TRBJ2-6; D uncertain. The TCR sequence derives from a human donor who was either an allogeneic HSCT recipient or a stem cell or donor lymphocyte infusion donor (not recorded which). It is not recorded whose cells these are; they may come from a transplant donor. This CDR3 reads CASSYGSEALSGANVLTF. The CDR3 region has the DNA TGTGCCAGCAGTTACGGGTCGGAAGCCCTCTCTGGGGCCAACGTCCTGACTTTC.